This TCR beta chain stems from a study of T-cell reconstitution after alpha-beta-depleted transplantation in children. Construction of the TCRbeta library involved unique molecular identifiers. TCRdb used MiXCR to reprocess the PCR reads, holding one entry per CDR3 protein. The table shows a few hundred thousand distinct CDR3 sequences, with roughly 8.2% occurring only once. V dropped 5 bases and J dropped 0 bases, with 5 bases sitting between them. The CDR3 runs to 13 residues. CDR1 and CDR2 from the germline V gene are SGHTA and FQGNSA. Many counts were recorded for this clonotype. The antigen is unknown. Regarding the study as a whole: The high TCRbeta diversity at day 60 in some patients came from surviving recipient T cells and thymic progenitors. Among T cells one year after transplant, newly produced cells accounted for most counts and diversity. About two months after transplant, alpha-beta T cells reportedly came from several hundred expanded graft clones.

The rearrangement uses TRBV7-2 and TRBJ1-5; the D is unclear. This material consisted of peripheral blood, taken 360 days after TCRalphabeta/CD19-depleted stem cell transplant. This TCR was sampled from a female patient younger than 10 who had a stem cell transplant for Fanconi anemia, so the T cells may come from the graft donor. The chain's CDR3 is CASSAYSNQPQHF. The CDR3 nucleotides are TGTGCCAGCAGCGCCTATAGCAATCAGCCCCAGCATTTT.